These 29 T cell receptor beta chains share one sample of origin, sequenced in a study of control samples from healthy donors and cancer patients. TCRdb's copy holds only in-frame clones and misses some; the assay was immunoSEQ multiplex PCR. Counted here are about 92,000 clones, roughly 82% occurring once; the ten biggest clones make up around 9.1%. The specimen sequenced was blood. These receptors all come from a woman aged 55-75 years in good health.

CDR3 bases: TGTGCCAGCAGCTTGGCTGGGGGCGGCGGCTACACCTTC. Protein product: CASSLAGGGGYTF. The J gene is TRBJ1-2, the V gene TRBV5-6; D may be TRBD1 (6 bases). Looked up from germline, CDR1 is SGHDT and CDR2 is YYEEEE. This CDR3 contains 13 residues. V lost 0 bases, J lost 8 bases, and 11 bases lay in between.

The count of this clone is one. The chain has TRBV5-1 and TRBJ2-7; D perhaps matches TRBD2 (5 bases). The germline gives CDR1 SGHRS, CDR2 YFSETQ. CDR3 length: 13 amino acids. V was shortened by 0 bases and J by 7 bases, with 11 bases between the two germline ends. CDR3 residues: CASSLALRGEQYF. The CDR3 DNA sequence: TGCGCCAGCAGCTTGGCCCTACGGGGAGAGCAGTACTTC.

The rearrangement uses TRBV5-1 and TRBJ2-1, with D perhaps TRBD2 (6 bases). CDR1 is SGHRS and CDR2 is YFSETQ in the germline V gene. V was trimmed by 0 bases and J by 0 bases, leaving 16 bases between them. CDR3 size: 18 residues. The CDR3 spells CASSLAPIAESSYNEQFF. Here the CDR3 DNA reads TGCGCCAGCAGCTTGGCCCCTATAGCGGAGAGCTCCTACAATGAGCAGTTCTTC.

V gene TRBV11-2 combines with J gene TRBJ1-5; 8 bases are a match to TRBD1. The V segment lost 5 bases and the J segment 2 bases; nucleotides outside the gene matches: 8. CDR1 is SGHAT and CDR2 is FQNNGV in the germline V gene. CDR3 length: 16 residues. The CDR3 DNA is TGTGCCAGCAGCCCTCAGGGGGCAGGGGGCAATCAGCCCCAGCATTTT. Its protein is CASSPQGAGGNQPQHF.

The genes are TRBV4-2 and TRBJ2-3, with unresolved D. Germline CDR1 LGHNA, CDR2 YNFKEQ. The CDR3 has 13 residues. Trimming took off 4 bases at V and 2 bases at J, with 7 bases between the two ends. DNA of the CDR3: TGTGCCAGCAGCCCGAGACTCACAGATACGCAGTATTTT. This encodes CASSPRLTDTQYF.

The chain joins TRBV3-1 (or the pseudogene TRBV3-2) to TRBJ2-4, with 16 positions matching TRBD2. This CDR3 contains 19 residues. Germline V lookup: CDR1 LGHDT, CDR2 YNNKEL (reference sequence). The trim removed 2 bases at V and 8 bases at J, leaving 12 bases unmatched. The CDR3 DNA follows: TGTGCCAGCAGCCAACGAAGTGGGGGACTAGCGGGAGGGAGGGACATTCAGTACTTC. It translates to CASSQRSGGLAGGRDIQYF.

The J gene is TRBJ2-3, the V gene TRBV7-2, with 8 bases lining up with TRBD2. The CDR3 covers 16 residues. Germline V gene data show CDR1 as SGHTA and CDR2 as FQGNSA. The V gene end was trimmed by 0 bases and the J gene end by 3 bases; junction bases not matched to a gene: 5. CDR3 in amino acids: CASSLARGGQTDTQYF. CDR3 in DNA: TGTGCCAGCAGCTTAGCTCGCGGGGGGCAGACAGATACGCAGTATTTT.

The CDR3 DNA follows: TGCGCCAGCAGCCAAGGGGAGTCGGGACAGCTGGGCTACACCTTC. Protein sequence: CASSQGESGQLGYTF. This chain joins TRBV4-3 and TRBJ1-2, with 7 bases identical to TRBD1. CDR3 length: 15 amino acids. Germline loops: CDR1 LGHNA, CDR2 YSLEER. V shed 1 base, J shed 8 bases, and the junction held 10 bases outside the gene matches.

V is TRBV12-5 and J is TRBJ2-5; TRBD1 or TRBD2 may be the D gene (5 bases each). V dropped 0 bases and J dropped 4 bases, with 12 bases sitting between them. Germline CDR1 and CDR2: LGHNT and FRNRAP. The CDR3 spans 15 residues. CDR3 sequence reads: CASGLVPGTGETQYF. The DNA of the CDR3 is TGTGCTAGTGGTTTGGTACCGGGAACAGGAGAGACCCAGTACTTC.

This sequence joins TRBV3-1 (or the pseudogene TRBV3-2) and TRBJ2-7; D gene ambiguous. This CDR3 region has 10 residues. Trimming pared 5 bases from V and 10 bases from J, leaving 9 bases between. CDR1 is LGHDT and CDR2 is YNNKEL in the germline V gene (reference sequence). The CDR3 nucleotides read TGTGCCAGCAGCTCCGCGGAACAGTACTTC. Translated, it gives CASSSAEQYF.

This rearrangement joins TRBV6-5 to TRBJ1-6; 8 bases align to TRBD1. Germline lookup yields CDR1 MNHEY and CDR2 SVGAGI. J was trimmed by 7 bases and V by 2 bases; bases with no gene match: 7. This CDR3 has 16 residues. This chain's CDR3 is CASSYDGQGSNSPLHF. In DNA, the CDR3 is TGTGCCAGCAGTTACGACGGACAGGGATCCAATTCACCCCTCCACTTT.

The chain is built from TRBV27 and TRBJ2-1, with D perhaps matching TRBD1 (6 bases). The CDR3 is made up of 16 amino acids. The germline gives CDR1 MNHEY, CDR2 SMNVEV (reference sequence). V lost 5 bases and J 6 bases, leaving 20 bases between the germline ends. The DNA for the CDR3 is TGTGCCAGCAGTAACCGTGGGACACCGATTTTCAATGAGCAGTTCTTC. It encodes CASSNRGTPIFNEQFF.

Details on this clone: The same CDR3 also results from other DNA sequences found in this sample. The chain recombines TRBV11-2 with TRBJ1-4; TRBD1 might be the D (5 bases). Germline V gene lookup returns CDR1 SGHAT and CDR2 FQNNGV. The CDR3 contains 15 residues. V shed 1 base and J shed 7 bases, with 13 bases lying between them. DNA for the CDR3: TGTGCCAGCAGCTTAGGGCAGGGAGGAACTGAAAAACTGTTTTTT. Protein sequence: CASSLGQGGTEKLFF.

The CDR3, as DNA: TGCGCCAGCAGCCTCCTTATAGCGGGAGTTAGCACAGATACGCAGTATTTT. Its translation is CASSLLIAGVSTDTQYF. The chain couples TRBV4-1 to TRBJ2-3; TRBD2 aligns across 9 bases. The germline V gene has CDR1 MGHRA and CDR2 YSYEKL. V was clipped by 4 bases and J by 0 bases; unmatched bases: 8. The CDR3 spans 17 residues.

This clone has only one observation. The V and J genes are TRBV5-6 and TRBJ1-2; 9 bases map to TRBD1. V lost 4 bases and J lost 2; bases outside the gene matches: 3. Germline values: CDR1 SGHDT, CDR2 YYEEEE. The length of the CDR3 is 14 residues. In nucleotides, the CDR3 is TGTGCCAGCAGCGTGGGGACAGGGAACTATGGCTACACCTTC. This translates into CASSVGTGNYGYTF.

V usage is TRBV7-8 and J usage is TRBJ2-2; no firm D call. Trimming shortened V by 4 bases and J by 6 bases, and 9 bases separated the two germline ends. In germline, CDR1 is SGHVS, CDR2 FQNEAQ. This CDR3 region has 13 residues. The CDR3 nucleotides are TGTGCCAGCAGCTCGGGTTTGGCCGGGGAGCTGTTTTTT. This gives the protein CASSSGLAGELFF.

This clone was seen a single time. The chain carries TRBV3-1 (or the pseudogene TRBV3-2) and TRBJ2-7, with TRBD2 identical over 8 bases. This CDR3 is built from 14 residues. Germline V lookup: CDR1 LGHDT, CDR2 YNNKEL (reference sequence). J gave up 6 bases and V 0 bases, and 4 bases lay outside the gene matches. This chain's CDR3 is CASSQEGTSLEQYF. CDR3 DNA sequence: TGTGCCAGCAGCCAAGAAGGGACTAGTCTCGAGCAGTACTTC.

The CDR3, as DNA: TGTGCCAGCAGCTTAGTCCCCCGACTAGCGGGAGGGCAACACGAGCAGTACTTC. It codes for CASSLVPRLAGGQHEQYF. The chain carries TRBV11-2 and TRBJ2-7; TRBD2 matches 14 bases. Per the germline V gene, CDR1 is SGHAT and CDR2 is FQNNGV. The CDR3 length is 18 residues. Losses at the gene ends were 1 base for V and 5 bases for J; bases not matched to a gene: 10.

The chain joins TRBV5-6 to TRBJ2-3, with TRBD2 matching 10 bases. The CDR3 length is 17 residues. CDR1 and CDR2 (germline): SGHDT, YYEEEE. V trimming: 0 bases; J trimming: 1 base; junction bases outside the gene matches: 5. The CDR3 spells CASSLGLGLAGTDTQYF. Written as DNA, the CDR3 is TGTGCCAGCAGCTTGGGCCTTGGACTAGCGGGCACAGATACGCAGTATTTT.

This clone was recorded only once. The V gene is TRBV5-1, the J gene TRBJ2-7; 9 nucleotides agree with TRBD2. The length of the CDR3 is 13 residues. Germline-derived CDR1 and CDR2 are SGHRS and YFSETQ. The V and J ends lost 2 bases and 6 bases, in that order; junction bases with no gene match: 3. The CDR3 region is CASSFLAGTEQYF. CDR3 DNA: TGCGCCAGCAGCTTCCTAGCGGGAACCGAGCAGTACTTC.

This chain joins TRBV19 and TRBJ1-5; TRBD1 matches 8 bases. The CDR3 has 15 amino acids. With 4 bases clipped from V and 0 bases from J, the junction kept 2 bases outside the gene matches. The germline V gene has CDR1 LNHDA and CDR2 SQIVND (reference sequence). Here the CDR3 reads CASSTQGASNQPQHF. CDR3 nucleotides: TGTGCCAGTAGTACCCAGGGGGCTAGCAATCAGCCCCAGCATTTT.

V usage is TRBV6-5 and J usage is TRBJ2-7; D uncertain. Trimming took off 5 bases at V and 5 bases at J, with 16 bases between the two ends. The CDR3 consists of 14 residues. CDR1 MNHEY and CDR2 SVGAGI come from the germline V gene. The CDR3 bases are TGTGCCAGCAGTCCGGGTCCGCTTACTGACGAGCAGTACTTC. Translating gives CASSPGPLTDEQYF.

V gene TRBV6-2 or TRBV6-3 combines with J gene TRBJ2-5; D not certain. This CDR3 is 18 amino acids long. Trimming shortened V by 0 bases and J by 2 bases, and 19 bases separated the two germline ends. Germline V gene lookup returns CDR1 MNHEY and CDR2 SVGEGT. CDR3 DNA: TGTGCCAGCAGTTACTCCCCTTGGGCCTCAGGTCCTCAAGAGACCCAGTACTTC. Translated: CASSYSPWASGPQETQYF.

This chain connects TRBV7-9 to TRBJ2-7; either TRBD1 or TRBD2 may fit D (5 bases each). Germline-derived CDR1 and CDR2 are SEHNR and FQNEAQ (reference sequence). Trimming shortened V by 4 bases and J by 2 bases, and 15 bases separated the two germline ends. This CDR3 region has 15 residues. The CDR3 bases are TGTGCCAGCAGCTCAACGGGACGACTAACCTACGAGCAGTACTTC. Translation: CASSSTGRLTYEQYF.

The CDR3 DNA sequence: TGTGCCAGCAGTAGGGCCGATGGGGGTCAGCCCCAGCATTTT. This gives the protein CASSRADGGQPQHF. V is TRBV28 and J is TRBJ1-5; D may be TRBD1 (5 bases). Deletions cut 5 bases from V and 6 bases from J, with 14 bases between. Germline V gene data show CDR1 as MDHEN and CDR2 as SYDVKM. The CDR3 covers 14 residues.

V and J are TRBV11-2 and TRBJ2-1; D is possibly TRBD2 (5 bases). This CDR3 spans 17 amino acids. Trimming removed 5 bases at V and 7 bases at J, with 24 bases between. CDR1 is SGHAT, CDR2 FQNNGV, per germline. The CDR3 protein is CASSPFERAFSGNEQFF. The CDR3 DNA follows: TGTGCCAGCAGCCCCTTCGAGAGGGCGTTTAGTGGAAATGAGCAGTTCTTC.

This clone was detected only a few times. V is TRBV5-1 and J is TRBJ2-7; TRBD1 might be the D (5 bases). The CDR3 is 15 amino acids. Trimming took off 1 base at V and 5 bases at J, with 16 bases between the two ends. The V gene's germline CDR1 is SGHRS and CDR2 YFSETQ. CDR3 protein: CASSLSGQAFNEQYF. The CDR3 region has the DNA TGCGCCAGCAGCTTGTCCGGACAAGCTTTCAACGAGCAGTACTTC.

The V and J genes are TRBV29-1 and TRBJ2-2, with no clear D. Between the trimmed V and J ends, which lost 6 bases and 3 bases, there was a span of 8 bases. CDR1 and CDR2 from the germline V gene are SQVTM and ANQGSEA. This CDR3 spans 12 amino acids. CDR3 region: CSVVTHTGELFF. In DNA form, the CDR3 reads TGCAGCGTGGTGACACACACCGGGGAGCTGTTTTTT.

J is TRBJ2-1 and V is TRBV7-2; D is perhaps TRBD2 (5 bases). Trimming left V 5 bases short and J 0 bases short, with 11 bases between. Germline lookup yields CDR1 SGHTA and CDR2 FQGNSA. This CDR3 contains 15 residues. The CDR3 DNA follows: TGTGCCAGCAGCGTGCTAGCTAACTCCTACAATGAGCAGTTCTTC. Translation: CASSVLANSYNEQFF.